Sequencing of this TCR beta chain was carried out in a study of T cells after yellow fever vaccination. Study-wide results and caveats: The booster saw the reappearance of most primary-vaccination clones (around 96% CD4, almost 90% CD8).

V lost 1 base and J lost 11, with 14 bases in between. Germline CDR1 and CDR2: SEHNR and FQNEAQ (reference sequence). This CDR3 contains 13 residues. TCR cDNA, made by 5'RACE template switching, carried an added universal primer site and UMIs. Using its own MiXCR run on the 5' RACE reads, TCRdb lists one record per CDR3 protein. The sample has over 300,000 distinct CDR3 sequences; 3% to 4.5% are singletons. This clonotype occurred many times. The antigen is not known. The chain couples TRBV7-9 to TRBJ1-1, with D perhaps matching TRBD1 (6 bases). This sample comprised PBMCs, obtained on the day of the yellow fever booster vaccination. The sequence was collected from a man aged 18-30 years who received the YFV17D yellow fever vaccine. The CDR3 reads CASSLDAGDRAFF. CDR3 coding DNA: TGTGCCAGCAGCTTAGACGCAGGGGATAGGGCTTTCTTT.